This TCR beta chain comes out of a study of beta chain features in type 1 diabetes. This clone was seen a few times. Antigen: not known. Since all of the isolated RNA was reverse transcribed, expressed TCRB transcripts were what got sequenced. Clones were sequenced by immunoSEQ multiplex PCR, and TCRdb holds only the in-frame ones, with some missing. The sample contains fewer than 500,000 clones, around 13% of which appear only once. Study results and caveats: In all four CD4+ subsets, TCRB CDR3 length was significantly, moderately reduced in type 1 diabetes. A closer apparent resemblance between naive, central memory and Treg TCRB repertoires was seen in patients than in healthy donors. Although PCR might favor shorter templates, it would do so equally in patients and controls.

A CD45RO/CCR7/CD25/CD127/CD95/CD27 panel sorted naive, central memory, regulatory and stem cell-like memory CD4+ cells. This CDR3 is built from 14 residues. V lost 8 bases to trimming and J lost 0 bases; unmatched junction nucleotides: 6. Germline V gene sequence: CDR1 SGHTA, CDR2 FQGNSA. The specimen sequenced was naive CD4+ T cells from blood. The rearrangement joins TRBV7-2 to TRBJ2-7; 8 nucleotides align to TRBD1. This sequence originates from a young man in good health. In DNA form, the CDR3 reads TGTGCCAGCTGCGACAGGGGAGGCTCCTACGAGCAGTACTTC. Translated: CASCDRGGSYEQYF.